These T cell receptor beta chains were read from a single sample in a study of T cells after yellow fever vaccination. Using its own MiXCR run on the 5' RACE reads, TCRdb lists one record per CDR3 protein. The profile shows roughly 500,000 distinct CDR3 sequences, about 19% of them singletons. The sample in question was PBMCs, obtained 15 days after the yellow fever booster vaccination. These receptors were collected from a man aged 25-40 years who received the YFV17D yellow fever vaccine. CDR3s include the opening cysteine and the closing phenylalanine or tryptophan. Each record gives: J gene, V gene, CDR3 protein.

TRBJ2-1 | TRBV7-2 | CASSPGGGGGYNEQFF
TRBJ2-7 | TRBV5-1 | CASSLNGRAPYEQYF
TRBJ1-3 | TRBV5-1 | CASRIDRNSGNTIYF
TRBJ2-7 | TRBV20-1 | CSASPRTDSYEQYF
TRBJ2-7 | TRBV7-2 | CASSLAPGQGAEQYF
TRBJ2-7 | TRBV4-3 | CASSQDSPSGSNPYEQYF
TRBJ2-3 | TRBV27 | CASSLSAGGADTQYF
TRBJ2-1 | TRBV24-1 | CATSDFRESYNEQFF
TRBJ2-7 | TRBV6-2/TRBV6-3 | CASSYLRGSYEQYF
TRBJ1-2 | TRBV2 | CASSARGDYGYTF
TRBJ2-1 | TRBV4-3 | CASSRTGLGNNEQFF
TRBJ2-7 | TRBV12-3/TRBV12-4 | CASSLWRDGEQYF
TRBJ2-1 | TRBV20-1 | CSAREETSEQFF
TRBJ2-7 | TRBV7-2 | CASSLAPGTANEQYF
TRBJ2-3 | TRBV15 | CATSRDAFGTGGNTDTQYF
TRBJ1-5 | TRBV7-2 | CASSSSPSGGRQPQHF
TRBJ2-5 | TRBV9 | CASSVGPDREETQYF
TRBJ2-1 | TRBV25-1 | CASSPRDRANEQFF
TRBJ2-2 | TRBV6-1 | CASSPFDRNTGELFF
TRBJ2-1 | TRBV6-2/TRBV6-3 | CASSTWDIRQEQFF
TRBJ2-5 | TRBV7-2 | CASSLRDRGLRETQYF
TRBJ2-1 | TRBV15 | CATSRDSSSTGAIRQFF
TRBJ2-1 | TRBV7-2 | CASSLRGGAYNEQFF
TRBJ2-5 | TRBV12-3/TRBV12-4 | CASRKTGGQETQYF
TRBJ2-1 | TRBV6-2/TRBV6-3 | CASSNSKGLGTSEQFF
TRBJ2-1 | TRBV7-8 | CASSLPSGRGGNEQFF
TRBJ2-5 | TRBV20-1 | CSAAIGTQETQYF
TRBJ2-1 | TRBV5-6 | CASSFGTSYNEQFF
TRBJ2-1 | TRBV18 | CASSPPGGSREENPNEQFF
TRBJ2-1 | TRBV20-1 | CSARSLAGDNEQFF
TRBJ2-5 | TRBV24-1 | CATSDPRGRGETQYF
TRBJ2-7 | TRBV20-1 | CSAQLLRSYEQYF
TRBJ2-1 | TRBV7-2 | CASSLASGAHNEQFF
TRBJ1-2 | TRBV30 | CAWSAGSNYGYTF
TRBJ2-3 | TRBV9 | CASSVGERSSTDTQYF
TRBJ2-1 | TRBV15 | CATSGFEGSSYNEQFF
TRBJ2-1 | TRBV11-1 | CAGLALLAGGSSSYNEQFF
TRBJ2-5 | TRBV20-1 | CSARQFQETQYF
TRBJ1-4 | TRBV27 | CASSAGVTTNEKLFF
TRBJ2-4 | TRBV2 | CASSETQGIQYF
TRBJ2-1 | TRBV4-2 | CASSQPGADRGEEIF
TRBJ2-5 | TRBV28 | CASSSTEEETQYF
TRBJ2-1 | TRBV7-9 | CASSPLGTGYNEQFF
TRBJ2-1 | TRBV14 | CASSQGGLASSNEQFF
TRBJ2-2 | TRBV29-1 | CSAGRTSGNNGELFF
TRBJ2-5 | TRBV5-1 | CASSWGAVQETQYF
TRBJ2-1 | TRBV20-1 | CSARDRGLATNSSYNEQFF
TRBJ2-5 | TRBV20-1 | CSAQPGNQETQYF
TRBJ1-5 | TRBV19 | CASNRGWGNQPQHF
TRBJ2-4 | TRBV30 | CALAELAKNIQYF
TRBJ2-3 | TRBV12-3/TRBV12-4 | CASTSVGTQYF
TRBJ2-7 | TRBV4-2 | CASRPKDSDEQYF
TRBJ2-1 | TRBV20-1 | CSASSGSRNNEQFF
TRBJ2-7 | TRBV11-2 | CASSSPLEQYF
TRBJ1-4 | TRBV20-1 | CSAGDGAVRKLFF
TRBJ2-5 | TRBV19 | CASTSGQGGQETQYF